Listed below are T cell receptor beta chains from one sample, sequenced in a study of preoperative IRX-2 immunotherapy in early breast cancer. Only in-frame clones appear in the TCRdb table, and some are missing; sequencing was by immunoSEQ multiplex PCR. Of 24,000 or so clones listed, 70% to 90% are singletons. Sequenced here: tumor tissue, sampled after IRX-2 immunotherapy. The receptor set was obtained from a human donor with breast cancer. CDR3s include the opening cysteine and the closing phenylalanine or tryptophan. Each record gives: J gene, D gene, V gene, clone size, CDR3 protein, CDR3 DNA. A D gene is named only where the DNA matches it firmly. Size is stated for part of the rows, as once, few or many counts, or as a class when the clone is expanded.

TRBJ2-1 | . | TRBV7-2 | once | CASRPFGLSYNEQFF | TGTGCCAGCAGACCCTTTGGCCTCTCCTACAATGAGCAGTTCTTC
TRBJ1-4 | . | TRBV19 | . | CASKAGSRTNEKLFF | TGTGCCAGTAAAGCAGGGTCTAGGACTAATGAAAAACTGTTTTTT
TRBJ1-5 | . | TRBV29-1 | once | CSVADRGGPNQPQHF | TGCAGCGTTGCGGATCGGGGGGGACCCAATCAGCCCCAGCATTTT
TRBJ1-1 | TRBD1 | TRBV9 | . | CASSARGQGRTEAFF | TGTGCCAGCAGCGCAAGGGGACAGGGGCGCACTGAAGCTTTCTTT
TRBJ2-1 | . | TRBV5-4 | . | CASSRRGAYNEQFF | TGTGCCAGCAGCCGCCGAGGGGCCTACAATGAGCAGTTCTTC
TRBJ1-1 | . | TRBV5-1 | . | CASSPPGTEAFF | TGCGCCAGCAGCCCCCCGGGCACTGAAGCTTTCTTT
TRBJ2-1 | TRBD2 | TRBV5-6 | . | CASSRRTSGISSYNEQFF | TGTGCCAGCAGCCGACGGACTAGCGGGATAAGCTCCTACAATGAGCAGTTCTTC
TRBJ1-6 | TRBD1 | TRBV19 | . | CASSPRQGNSPLHF | TGTGCCAGTAGTCCTCGACAGGGGAATTCACCCCTCCACTTT
TRBJ2-7 | . | TRBV6-5 | . | CASSYQDEQCF | TGTGCCAGCAGCTACCAGGACGAGCAGTGCTTC
TRBJ1-1 | . | TRBV19 | . | CASSAGGINTEAFF | TGTGCCAGTAGTGCCGGGGGGATTAACACTGAAGCTTTCTTT